These T cell receptor beta chains were read from a single sample in a study of blood T cells in healthy people across ages. TCRdb re-derived calls from the 5' RACE reads in MiXCR, one entry per CDR3 protein. Of about 2 million distinct CDR3 sequences in the sample, less than 50% are singletons; the top ten hold approximately 2%. Sequenced: blood. The origin of the receptors is a woman aged 40 to 49 in good health. Each CDR3 is given with its conserved first and last residue. The D gene is left open where the match is weak. A clone size is listed for some rows: how often the clone was seen (once, few, many), or a class if it is expanded.

>TRBV20-1|TRBJ2-4|-|few
TGCAGTGCTAGAGGACAGCCGCCTCTAGCCAAAAACATTCAGTACTTC
CSARGQPPLAKNIQYF
>TRBV5-6|TRBJ2-7|-|-
TGTGCCAGCAAAGGGACCTCCTACGAGCAGTACTTC
CASKGTSYEQYF
>TRBV7-2|TRBJ2-1|-|-
TGTGCCAGCAGACGCGACAGGCGCTCCTACAGTGAGCAGTTCTTC
CASRRDRRSYSEQFF
>TRBV11-1|TRBJ2-4|-|few
TGTGCCAGCAGTTTACGAGGGGTAGCCAAAAACATTCAGTACTTC
CASSLRGVAKNIQYF
>TRBV6-1|TRBJ2-5|-|few
TGTGCCAGCAGCCAGGGTATCCGGGAGACCCAGTACTTC
CASSQGIRETQYF
>TRBV7-2|TRBJ1-1|-|many
TGTGCCAGCAGCTTAGCCAGGGCCACTGAAGCTTTCTTT
CASSLARATEAFF
>TRBV7-2|TRBJ2-5|-|-
TGTGCCAGCAGCAGAGATCAAGGTTCGGAAGAGACCCAGTACTTC
CASSRDQGSEETQYF
>TRBV7-7|TRBJ2-5|-|-
TGTGCTAGCAGCTTAGCACCAGGGGAGCAAGAGACCCAGTACTTC
CASSLAPGEQETQYF
>TRBV5-1|TRBJ2-6|-|many
TGTGCCAGCAGTTTATACAGGTCTGGGGCCAACGTCCTGACTTTC
CASSLYRSGANVLTF
>TRBV7-9|TRBJ1-2|-|-
TGTGCCAGCAGCTTCCGGGACGGGGAGCCTGTGGACTATGGCTACACCTTC
CASSFRDGEPVDYGYTF
>TRBV9|TRBJ2-3|-|-
TGTGCCAGCAGCGTCGATTTGAACATAGATACGCAGTATTTT
CASSVDLNIDTQYF
>TRBV4-1|TRBJ2-3|-|-
TGCGCCAGCAGCCTCCAGGGAGGACAGAGCACAGATACGCAGTATTTT
CASSLQGGQSTDTQYF
>TRBV5-1|TRBJ1-6|-|-
TGCGCCAGCAGCTCCAGCATCGGAGCGGCAAATTCACCCCTCCACTTT
CASSSSIGAANSPLHF
>TRBV6-7|TRBJ2-7|-|-
TGTGCCAGCAGTGCGAACGGGGACTACGAGCAGTACTTC
CASSANGDYEQYF
>TRBV3-1|TRBJ2-1|TRBD2|few
TGTGCCAGCACCCAAGGTTCTAGCGGGGGCAATGAGCAGTTCTTC
CASTQGSSGGNEQFF
>TRBV6-5|TRBJ2-4|-|few
TGTGCCAGCCGGGTAGGGGGGGCCAAAAACATTCAGTACTTC
CASRVGGAKNIQYF
>TRBV4-1|TRBJ2-1|-|few
TGCGCCAGCAGCCAAGATTTGGGGGGCGGGAGCCGCCCCCGGCATGAGCAGTTCTTC
CASSQDLGGGSRPRHEQFF
>TRBV12-3/TRBV12-4|TRBJ1-6|TRBD1|few
TGTGCCAGCAGTTTAGGGGGACAGGCTAATTCACCCCTCCACTTT
CASSLGGQANSPLHF
>TRBV27|TRBJ2-5|-|few
TGTGCCAGCAGTTCCCTCCTCCAAGAGACCCAGTACTTC
CASSSLLQETQYF
>TRBV20-1|TRBJ1-6|-|few
TGCAGTGCTAGAGATAGGGAACAGGGACCCGTTTATAATTCACCCCTCCACTTT
CSARDREQGPVYNSPLHF
>TRBV28|TRBJ2-7|-|few
TGTGCCAGCAGTATCACCGGGATCTACGAGCAGTACTTC
CASSITGIYEQYF
>TRBV27|TRBJ1-5|TRBD1|-
TGTGCCAGCAGTTTCGGGGGACCAGGGGGGAATAGCAATCAGCCCCAGCATTTT
CASSFGGPGGNSNQPQHF
>TRBV15|TRBJ1-5|-|-
TGTGCCACCAGCAGAGGACGGCTCAATCAGCCCCAGCATTTT
CATSRGRLNQPQHF
>TRBV7-2|TRBJ2-7|-|-
TGTGCCAGCAGAGCGGATTGGGACTCGCACAATGAGCAGTACTTC
CASRADWDSHNEQYF
>TRBV20-1|TRBJ2-7|-|few
TGCAGTGCCAGGGACGGGAGCTCCTACGAGCAGTACTTC
CSARDGSSYEQYF
>TRBV10-1|TRBJ2-5|-|few
TGCGCCAGCAGTGGGACTACGGAGACCCAGTACTTC
CASSGTTETQYF
>TRBV28|TRBJ1-2|TRBD1|-
TGTGCCAGCAGATTCCCTGGGACAGGGGGCGCGGGGGGCTACACCTTC
CASRFPGTGGAGGYTF
>TRBV5-6|TRBJ2-7|TRBD1|-
TGTGCCAGCAGCTTGGGACAGGGGTCTTTCTACGAGCAGTACTTC
CASSLGQGSFYEQYF
>TRBV6-5|TRBJ2-7|-|few
TGTGCCAGCCAGTCTGGGTCTTTCTACGAGCAGTACTTC
CASQSGSFYEQYF
>TRBV7-3|TRBJ2-3|TRBD1|-
TGTGCCAGCAGCTTAAAGGTCGGGACAGGTAGCACAGATACGCAGTATTTT
CASSLKVGTGSTDTQYF
>TRBV7-2|TRBJ1-6|TRBD1|-
TGTGCCAGCAGCCCGCAGGGACAGTCCAAATCTGGGATTTCACCCCTCCACTTT
CASSPQGQSKSGISPLHF
>TRBV7-2|TRBJ2-1|-|-
TGTGCCAGCAGCGTACGCGGGCCTGAGCAGTTCTTC
CASSVRGPEQFF
>TRBV7-2|TRBJ2-3|-|few
TGTGCCAGCAGTTCAAATAGCGGATACACAGATACGCAGTATTTT
CASSSNSGYTDTQYF
>TRBV10-2|TRBJ2-1|TRBD1|-
TGCGCCAGCAGTGGGAGCCCACTGGAGACAGGGATAAGCTACAATGAGCAGTTCTTC
CASSGSPLETGISYNEQFF
>TRBV29-1|TRBJ1-2|-|-
TGCAGCGTTGATCAGACGGGCTATGGCTACACCTTC
CSVDQTGYGYTF
>TRBV2|TRBJ2-5|-|-
TGTGCCACAACGAGCCTGTACCAAGAGACCCAGTACTTC
CATTSLYQETQYF
>TRBV7-8|TRBJ2-4|-|-
TGTGCCAGCAGCTTAGCCCCTAGAGGAGCGAAAAACATTCAGTACTTC
CASSLAPRGAKNIQYF
>TRBV5-1|TRBJ2-5|-|-
TGCGCCAGCAGCTCCTCAAGACAGCAACAATTCCAAGAGACCCAGTACTTC
CASSSSRQQQFQETQYF
>TRBV29-1|TRBJ1-3|-|-
TGCAGCGTCACAGTTTACTCTGGAAACACCATATATTTT
CSVTVYSGNTIYF
>TRBV5-1|TRBJ1-1|TRBD1|-
TGCGCCAGCAGCAAGAGACAGGGAAGGGGAGCCACTGAAGCTTTCTTT
CASSKRQGRGATEAFF